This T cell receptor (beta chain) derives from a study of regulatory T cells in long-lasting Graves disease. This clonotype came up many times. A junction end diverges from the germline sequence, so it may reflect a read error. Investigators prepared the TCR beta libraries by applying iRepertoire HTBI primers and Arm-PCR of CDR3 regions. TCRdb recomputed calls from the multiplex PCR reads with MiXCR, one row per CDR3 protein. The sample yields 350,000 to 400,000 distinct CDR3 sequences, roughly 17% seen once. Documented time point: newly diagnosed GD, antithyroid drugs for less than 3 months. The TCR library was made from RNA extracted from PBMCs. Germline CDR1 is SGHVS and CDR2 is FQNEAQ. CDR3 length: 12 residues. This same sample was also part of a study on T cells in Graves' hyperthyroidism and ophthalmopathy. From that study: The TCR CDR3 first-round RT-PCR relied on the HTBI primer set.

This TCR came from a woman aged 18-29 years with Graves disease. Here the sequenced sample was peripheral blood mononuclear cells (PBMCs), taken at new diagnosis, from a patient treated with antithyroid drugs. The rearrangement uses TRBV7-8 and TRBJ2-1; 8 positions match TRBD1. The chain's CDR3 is CASSLGTGWKVF. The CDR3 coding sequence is TGTGCCAGCAGCTTGGGGACAGGATGGAAGGTATTC.